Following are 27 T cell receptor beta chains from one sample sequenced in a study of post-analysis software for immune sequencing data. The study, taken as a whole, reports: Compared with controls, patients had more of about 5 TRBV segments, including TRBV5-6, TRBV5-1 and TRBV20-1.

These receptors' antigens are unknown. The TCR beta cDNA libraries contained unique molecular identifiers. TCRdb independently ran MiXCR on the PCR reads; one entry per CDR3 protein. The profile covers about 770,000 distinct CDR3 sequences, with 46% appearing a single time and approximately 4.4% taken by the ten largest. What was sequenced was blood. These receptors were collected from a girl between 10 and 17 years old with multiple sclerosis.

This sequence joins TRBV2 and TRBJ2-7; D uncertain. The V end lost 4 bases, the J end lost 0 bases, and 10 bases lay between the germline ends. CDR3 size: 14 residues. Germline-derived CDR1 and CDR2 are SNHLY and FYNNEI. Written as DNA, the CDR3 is TGTGCCAGCAGTGCGCGGCCGAGCTCCTACGAGCAGTACTTC. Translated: CASSARPSSYEQYF.

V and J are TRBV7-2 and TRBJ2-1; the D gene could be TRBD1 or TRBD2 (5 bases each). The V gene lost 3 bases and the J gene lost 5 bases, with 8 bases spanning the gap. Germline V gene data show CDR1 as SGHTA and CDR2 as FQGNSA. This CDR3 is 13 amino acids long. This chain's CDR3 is CASSLGRDNEQFF. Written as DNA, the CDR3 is TGTGCCAGCAGCTTGGGGCGGGACAATGAGCAGTTCTTC.

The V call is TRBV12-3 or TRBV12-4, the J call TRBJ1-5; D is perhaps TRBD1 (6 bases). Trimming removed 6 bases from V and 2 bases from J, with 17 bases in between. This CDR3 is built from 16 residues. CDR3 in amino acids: CASSRDKNGGNQPQHF. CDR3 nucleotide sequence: TGTGCCAGCAGCCGGGACAAAAACGGGGGCAATCAGCCCCAGCATTTT.

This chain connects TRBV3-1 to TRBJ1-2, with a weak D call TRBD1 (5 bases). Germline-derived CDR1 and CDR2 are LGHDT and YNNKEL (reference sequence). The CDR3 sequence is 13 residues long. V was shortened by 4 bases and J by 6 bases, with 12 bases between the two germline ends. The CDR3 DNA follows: TGTGCCAGCAGCCGTGGCAGGGAGGATGGCTACACCTTC. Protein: CASSRGREDGYTF.

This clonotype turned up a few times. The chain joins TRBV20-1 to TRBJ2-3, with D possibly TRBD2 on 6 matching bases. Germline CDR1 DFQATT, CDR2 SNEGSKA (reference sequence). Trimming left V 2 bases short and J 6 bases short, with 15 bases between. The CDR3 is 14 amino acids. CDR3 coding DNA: TGCAGTGCTAGATGGAGGGGTGATAAGGATACGCAGTATTTT. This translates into CSARWRGDKDTQYF.

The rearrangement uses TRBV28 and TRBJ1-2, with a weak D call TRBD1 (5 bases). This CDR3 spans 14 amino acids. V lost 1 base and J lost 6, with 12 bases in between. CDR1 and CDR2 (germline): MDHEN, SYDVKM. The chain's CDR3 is CASSLFIGTDGYTF. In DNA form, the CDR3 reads TGTGCCAGCAGTTTATTTATAGGGACGGATGGCTACACCTTC.

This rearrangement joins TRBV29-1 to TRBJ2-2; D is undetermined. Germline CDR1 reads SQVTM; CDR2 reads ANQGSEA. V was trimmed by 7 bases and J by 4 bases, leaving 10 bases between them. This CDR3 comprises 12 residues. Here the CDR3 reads CSGRGGTGELFF. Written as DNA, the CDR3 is TGCAGCGGGAGAGGCGGCACCGGGGAGCTGTTTTTT.

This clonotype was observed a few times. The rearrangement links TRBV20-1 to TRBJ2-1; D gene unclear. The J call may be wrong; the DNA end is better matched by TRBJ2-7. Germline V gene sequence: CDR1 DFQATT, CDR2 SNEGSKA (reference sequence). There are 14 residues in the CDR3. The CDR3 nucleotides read TGCAGTGCTCCCGGGTCGAATCCCTACAATGAGCAGTACTTC. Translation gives CSAPGSNPYNEQYF.

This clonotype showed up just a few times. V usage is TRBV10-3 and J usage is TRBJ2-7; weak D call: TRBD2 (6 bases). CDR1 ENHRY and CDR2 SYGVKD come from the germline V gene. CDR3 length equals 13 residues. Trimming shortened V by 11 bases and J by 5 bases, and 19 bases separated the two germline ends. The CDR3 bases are TGTGCCTCATCGCGTGAAGGAGGGGACGAGCAGTACTTC. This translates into CASSREGGDEQYF.

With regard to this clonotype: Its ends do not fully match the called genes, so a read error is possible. The CDR3 region has the DNA TGCAGTGCGCAAACAGGGGTCGAGACTCAGTACTTC. This translates into CSAQTGVETQYF. J is TRBJ2-5 and V is TRBV20-1; 7 nucleotides line up with TRBD1. CDR3 length: 12 residues. Germline V gene sequence: CDR1 DFQATT, CDR2 SNEGSKA (reference sequence).

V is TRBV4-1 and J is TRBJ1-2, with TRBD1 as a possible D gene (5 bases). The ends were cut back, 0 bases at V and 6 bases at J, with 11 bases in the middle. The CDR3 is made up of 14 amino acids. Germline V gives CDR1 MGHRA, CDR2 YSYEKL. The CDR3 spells CASSQDPGIDGYTF. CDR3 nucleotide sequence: TGCGCCAGCAGCCAAGATCCAGGGATAGATGGCTACACCTTC.

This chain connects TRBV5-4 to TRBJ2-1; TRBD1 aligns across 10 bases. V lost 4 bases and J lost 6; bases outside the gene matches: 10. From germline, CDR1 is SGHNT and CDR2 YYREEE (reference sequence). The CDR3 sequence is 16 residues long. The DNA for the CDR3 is TGTGCCAGCAGCGAAGGGGACAGGGGCTTTTCCAATGAGCAGTTCTTC. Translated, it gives CASSEGDRGFSNEQFF.

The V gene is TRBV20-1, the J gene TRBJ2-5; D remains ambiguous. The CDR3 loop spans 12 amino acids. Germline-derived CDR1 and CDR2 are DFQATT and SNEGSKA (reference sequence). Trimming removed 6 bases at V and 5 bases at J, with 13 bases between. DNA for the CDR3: TGCAGTGCCCCACGGGTAGGGGAGACCCAGTACTTC. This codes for CSAPRVGETQYF.

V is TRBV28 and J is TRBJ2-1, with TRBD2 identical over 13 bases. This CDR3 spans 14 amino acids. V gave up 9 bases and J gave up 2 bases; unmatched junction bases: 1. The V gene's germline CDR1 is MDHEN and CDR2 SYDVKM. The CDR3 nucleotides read TGTGCCAGTGGGACTAGCGGGACCTACAATGAGCAGTTCTTC. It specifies CASGTSGTYNEQFF.

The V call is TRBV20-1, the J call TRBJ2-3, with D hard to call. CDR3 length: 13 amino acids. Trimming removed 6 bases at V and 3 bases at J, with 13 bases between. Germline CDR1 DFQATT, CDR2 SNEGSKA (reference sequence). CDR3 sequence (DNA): TGCAGTGCGGGGTTGAGAGCAACAGATACGCAGTATTTT. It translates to CSAGLRATDTQYF.

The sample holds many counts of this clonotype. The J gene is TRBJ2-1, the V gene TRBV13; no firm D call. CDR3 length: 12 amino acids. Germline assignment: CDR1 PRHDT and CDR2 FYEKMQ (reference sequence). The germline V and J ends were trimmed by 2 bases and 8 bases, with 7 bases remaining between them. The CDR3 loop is CASSLRLDEQFF. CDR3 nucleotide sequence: TGTGCCAGCAGCTTAAGACTTGATGAGCAGTTCTTC.

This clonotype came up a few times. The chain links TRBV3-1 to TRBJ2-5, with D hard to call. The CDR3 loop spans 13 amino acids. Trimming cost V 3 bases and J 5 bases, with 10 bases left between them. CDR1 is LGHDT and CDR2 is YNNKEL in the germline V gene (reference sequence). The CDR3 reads CASSHGLEETQYF. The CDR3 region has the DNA TGTGCCAGCAGCCATGGCCTTGAGGAGACCCAGTACTTC.

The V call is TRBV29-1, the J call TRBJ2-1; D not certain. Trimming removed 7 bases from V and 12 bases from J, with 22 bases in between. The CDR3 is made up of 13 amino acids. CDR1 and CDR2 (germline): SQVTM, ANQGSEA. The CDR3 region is CSACRVLFLRQFF. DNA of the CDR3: TGCAGCGCCTGCCGGGTACTATTCTTACGGCAGTTCTTC.

CDR3 residues: CASSPPTSGAYGYTF. In nucleotides, the CDR3 is TGTGCCAGCAGCCCACCAACATCTGGGGCCTATGGCTACACCTTC. The J gene is TRBJ1-2, the V gene TRBV3-1, with D possibly TRBD1 on 5 matching bases. V lost 4 bases and J 4 bases, leaving 16 bases between the germline ends. The CDR3 is made up of 15 amino acids. From germline, CDR1 is LGHDT and CDR2 YNNKEL (reference sequence).

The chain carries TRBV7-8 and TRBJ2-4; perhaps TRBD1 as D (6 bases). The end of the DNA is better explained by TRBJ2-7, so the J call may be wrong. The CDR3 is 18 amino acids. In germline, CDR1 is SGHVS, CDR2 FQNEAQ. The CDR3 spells CASSLDRARQGPDYEQYF. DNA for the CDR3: TGTGCCAGCAGCTTAGATCGGGCACGGCAGGGGCCCGACTACGAGCAGTACTTC.

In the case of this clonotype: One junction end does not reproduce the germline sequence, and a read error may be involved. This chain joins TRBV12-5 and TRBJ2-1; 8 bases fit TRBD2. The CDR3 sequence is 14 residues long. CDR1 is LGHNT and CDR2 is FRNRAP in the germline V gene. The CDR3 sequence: CARRPGGPGNEQFF. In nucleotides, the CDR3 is TGCGCAAGACGGCCGGGAGGGCCAGGGAATGAGCAGTTCTTC.

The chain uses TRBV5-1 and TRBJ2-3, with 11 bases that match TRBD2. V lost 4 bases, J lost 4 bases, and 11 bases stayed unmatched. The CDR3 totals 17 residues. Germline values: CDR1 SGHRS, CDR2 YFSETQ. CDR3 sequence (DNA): TGCGCCAGCAGCCGGACTAAGACTAGCGGGATGGCAGATACGCAGTATTTT. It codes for CASSRTKTSGMADTQYF.

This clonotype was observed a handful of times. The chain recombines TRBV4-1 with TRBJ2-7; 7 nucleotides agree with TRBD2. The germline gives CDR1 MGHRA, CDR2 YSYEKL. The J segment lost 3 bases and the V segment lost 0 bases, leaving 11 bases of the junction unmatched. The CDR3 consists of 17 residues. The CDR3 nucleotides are TGCGCCAGCAGCCAAGACCAGGTGGGACTACCGAGCTACGAGCAGTACTTC. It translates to CASSQDQVGLPSYEQYF.

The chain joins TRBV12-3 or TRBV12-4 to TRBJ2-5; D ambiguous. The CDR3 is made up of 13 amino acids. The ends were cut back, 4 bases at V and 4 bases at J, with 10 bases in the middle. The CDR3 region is CASSSFTSETQYF. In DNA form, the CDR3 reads TGTGCCAGCAGTTCTTTTACCTCAGAGACCCAGTACTTC.

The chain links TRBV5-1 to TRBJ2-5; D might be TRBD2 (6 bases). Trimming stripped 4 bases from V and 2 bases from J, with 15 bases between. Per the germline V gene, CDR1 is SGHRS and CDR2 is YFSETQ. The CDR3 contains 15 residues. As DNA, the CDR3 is TGCGCCAGCAGCCAGAGAGGGACTTCACAAGAGACCCAGTACTTC. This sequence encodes CASSQRGTSQETQYF.

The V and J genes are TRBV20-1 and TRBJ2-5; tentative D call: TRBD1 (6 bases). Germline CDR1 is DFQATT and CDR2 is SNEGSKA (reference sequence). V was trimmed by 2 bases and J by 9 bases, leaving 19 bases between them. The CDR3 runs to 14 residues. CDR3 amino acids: CSARMGQGEGAQYF. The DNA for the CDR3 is TGCAGTGCTAGAATGGGGCAGGGCGAGGGGGCCCAGTACTTC.

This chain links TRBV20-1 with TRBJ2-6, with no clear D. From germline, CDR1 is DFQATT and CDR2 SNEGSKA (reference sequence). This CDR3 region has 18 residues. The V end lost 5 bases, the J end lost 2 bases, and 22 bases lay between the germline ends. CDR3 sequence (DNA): TGCAGTGCTCCCACCCTGGGTCCCTCTGGAACTGGGGCCAACGTCCTGACTTTC. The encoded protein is CSAPTLGPSGTGANVLTF.